These 16 T cell receptor beta chains were all obtained from the same sample, sequenced in a study of CD8 T cells in Susac syndrome. A quantity of about 0.45 to 1 ug RNA underwent reverse transcription using random hexamers. MiXCR was run by TCRdb on the immunoSEQ multiplex PCR reads, yielding one entry per CDR3 protein. The sample records about 140,000 distinct CDR3 sequences, 85% to 95% being singletons. The sequenced material came from CD4+ T cells from PBMCs. The origin of the receptors is a human donor with multiple sclerosis.

V gene TRBV29-1 combines with J gene TRBJ2-1; weak D call: TRBD2 (5 bases). The CDR3 has 17 residues. CDR1 SQVTM and CDR2 ANQGSEA come from the germline V gene. V was clipped by 1 base and J by 9 bases, with 25 bases between them. In DNA form, the CDR3 reads TGCAGCGTTGAAGTCCCGGGAAGCAGTCTCTACGGTGGTGAGCAGTTCTTC. Its protein product is CSVEVPGSSLYGGEQFF.

The V call is TRBV27, the J call TRBJ2-4; maybe TRBD1 (5 bases). The V end was cut by 2 bases, the J end by 0 bases, with 14 bases between. Germline V CDR1 and CDR2: MNHEY, SMNVEV (reference sequence). The CDR3 is 17 residues long. The CDR3 bases are TGTGCCAGCAGTTTACCGCCCAGGGAACTAGCCAAAAACATTCAGTACTTC. Its protein product is CASSLPPRELAKNIQYF.

The chain recombines TRBV30 with TRBJ2-7, with D tentatively TRBD2 (5 bases). This CDR3 comprises 14 residues. Germline-derived CDR1 and CDR2 are GTSNPN and SVGIG (reference sequence). The V and J ends lost 0 bases and 6 bases respectively, with 15 bases between them. CDR3 loop: CAWSVEGRWAEQYF. The CDR3 DNA follows: TGTGCCTGGAGTGTAGAGGGTCGATGGGCCGAGCAGTACTTC.

The chain couples TRBV7-9 to TRBJ1-2; no definite D call. The V gene lost 1 base and the J gene lost 8 bases, with 17 bases spanning the gap. The germline V gene encodes CDR1 SEHNR and CDR2 FQNEAQ (reference sequence). The CDR3 length is 15 residues. The CDR3 reads CASSLGWRDELGYTF. For the CDR3, the DNA is TGTGCCAGCAGCTTAGGTTGGAGGGATGAGCTAGGCTACACCTTC.

This chain joins TRBV5-1 and TRBJ1-1; D not resolved. The CDR3 is made up of 13 amino acids. V lost 4 bases, J lost 0 bases, and 7 bases lay in between. Germline values: CDR1 SGHRS, CDR2 YFSETQ. The CDR3 loop reads CASSRNLNTEAFF. The CDR3 bases are TGCGCCAGCAGCCGTAACTTGAACACTGAAGCTTTCTTT.

The chain joins TRBV7-6 to TRBJ2-7, with D tentatively TRBD1 or TRBD2 (5 bases each). This CDR3 comprises 14 residues. Trimming shortened V by 5 bases and J by 6 bases, and 17 bases separated the two germline ends. The germline gives CDR1 SGHVS, CDR2 FNYEAQ. The CDR3 here is CASSPRGDAAEQYF. In DNA, the CDR3 is TGTGCCAGCAGCCCCCGAGGGGACGCGGCCGAGCAGTACTTC.

This chain links TRBV30 with TRBJ2-1; TRBD2 matches at 12 bases. This CDR3 is built from 17 residues. The ends lost 3 bases at V and 7 bases at J; junction bases unmatched: 13. Germline V lookup: CDR1 GTSNPN, CDR2 SVGIG (reference sequence). CDR3 coding DNA: TGTGCCTGGAGGGTCGTCGTGCTAGCGGGGGGGATAAATGAGCAGTTCTTC. Translated: CAWRVVVLAGGINEQFF.

The V gene is TRBV6-1, the J gene TRBJ1-5; D is unclear. Germline loops: CDR1 MNHNS, CDR2 SASEGT. This CDR3 has 16 residues. V lost 0 bases and J 7 bases, leaving 16 bases between the germline ends. CDR3 sequence reads: CASSEALGLSVQPQHF. In DNA form, the CDR3 reads TGTGCCAGCAGTGAAGCGCTTGGGCTCTCTGTACAGCCCCAGCATTTT.

This clonotype was recorded once. The chain joins TRBV12-3 or TRBV12-4 to TRBJ2-2, with D possibly TRBD1 on 5 matching bases. The CDR3 runs to 14 residues. V was clipped by 7 bases and J by 4 bases, with 13 bases between them. The CDR3 is CASKLTVPTGELFF. DNA for the CDR3: TGTGCCAGCAAATTGACAGTCCCCACCGGGGAGCTGTTTTTT.

The chain employs TRBV9 and TRBJ2-7; D is uncertain. V was shortened by 0 bases and J by 2 bases, with 6 bases between the two germline ends. CDR3 length: 13 amino acids. CDR1 and CDR2 from the germline V gene are SGDLS and YYNGEE. CDR3 loop: CASSVATAYEQYF. CDR3 nucleotides: TGTGCCAGCAGCGTAGCGACCGCCTACGAGCAGTACTTC. Looking up the rest from reference TRBV9 and TRBJ2-7 gives the full variable domain: DSGVTQTPKHLITATGQRVTLRCSPRSGDLSVYWYQQSLDQGLQFLIQYYNGEERAKGNILERFSAQQFPDLHSELNLSSLELGDSALYFCASSVATAYEQYFGPGTRLTVT.

V and J are TRBV20-1 and TRBJ2-3; D might be TRBD2 (6 bases). CDR1 and CDR2 from the germline V gene are DFQATT and SNEGSKA (reference sequence). The CDR3 is 14 amino acids. V was trimmed by 1 base and J by 7 bases, leaving 15 bases between them. The CDR3 reads CSARAPSASYTQYF. The CDR3 DNA reads TGCAGTGCTAGAGCGCCTAGCGCGAGCTATACGCAGTATTTT.

This chain joins TRBV20-1 and TRBJ1-2, with D hard to call. Germline lookup yields CDR1 DFQATT and CDR2 SNEGSKA (reference sequence). Trimming pared 1 base from V and 3 bases from J, leaving 12 bases between. CDR3 length equals 14 residues. This chain's CDR3 is CSARVEGFDYGYTF. The CDR3 DNA is TGCAGTGCTAGAGTAGAGGGATTCGACTATGGCTACACCTTC.

This clonotype was picked up one time. The chain employs TRBV6-1 and TRBJ2-2; D call uncertain. Trimming shortened V by 3 bases and J by 1 base, and 3 bases separated the two germline ends. The germline V gene encodes CDR1 MNHNS and CDR2 SASEGT. The CDR3 length is 13 residues. The CDR3 coding sequence is TGTGCCAGCAGTGATGGGAACACCGGGGAGCTGTTTTTT. This gives the protein CASSDGNTGELFF.

This chain's CDR3 is CASSSLGEQFF. The CDR3, as DNA: TGTGCCAGCAGTTCCCTGGGGGAGCAGTTCTTC. The chain links TRBV12-3 or TRBV12-4 to TRBJ2-1; no definite D call. The CDR3 totals 11 residues. Trimming stripped 4 bases from V and 10 bases from J, with 8 bases between.

The genes are TRBV14 and TRBJ2-3; D gene unclear. Germline V gives CDR1 SGHDN, CDR2 FVKESK. CDR3 length equals 14 residues. Trimming stripped 1 base from V and 8 bases from J, with 13 bases between. The CDR3 DNA sequence: TGTGCCAGCAGCCAAGGCCCTCAACCGACTACGCAGTATTTT. Amino acids: CASSQGPQPTTQYF.

This chain connects TRBV30 to TRBJ2-1, with D unclear. The germline CDR1 and CDR2 sequences are GTSNPN and SVGIG (reference sequence). The CDR3 loop spans 10 amino acids. V dropped 5 bases and J dropped 9 bases, with 8 bases sitting between them. The chain's CDR3 is CAWGSGEQFF. CDR3 nucleotide sequence: TGTGCCTGGGGGTCTGGTGAGCAGTTCTTC.